Reported below is one T cell receptor (beta chain). This record comes from a study of technical replicates of blood from several donors. Clones were sequenced by immunoSEQ multiplex PCR, and TCRdb holds only the in-frame ones, with some missing. The sample carries 90,000 to 100,000 clones, about 94% recorded once. The length of the CDR3 is 14 residues. Germline values: CDR1 SGHNT, CDR2 YYREEE (reference sequence). Trimming removed 2 bases at V and 7 bases at J, with 16 bases between. The receptor's source is a human donor in good health. The V and J genes are TRBV5-4 and TRBJ2-7; perhaps TRBD1 as D (7 bases). Sequencing was carried out using T cells isolated from PBMCs. CDR3 region: CASSFGGGAREQYF. As DNA, the CDR3 is TGTGCCAGCAGCTTCGGAGGGGGCGCGAGGGAGCAGTACTTC.